This TCR beta chain was observed in a study of T cells in Graves' hyperthyroidism and ophthalmopathy. Overall study results and limits: Ophthalmopathy was predicted by the model a median of roughly 6 months ahead of onset.

Per germline, CDR1 SGHAT and CDR2 FQNNGV. The V segment lost 4 bases and the J segment 7 bases; nucleotides outside the gene matches: 6. CDR3 length: 14 residues. Exclusion of patients followed from uncontrolled infection, other autoimmune disease, pregnancy or lactation. Diagnostic decisions used clinical symptoms, serum thyroxine and TRAb, thyroid ultrasound and orbital computed tomography. This clonotype came up many times. Its cognate antigen is unknown. The TCR beta CDR3 regions underwent amplification using RNA transcripts as the source. First-round RT-PCR of the TCR CDR3 relied on the HTBI primer set. A single record per CDR3 protein comes from TCRdb applying MiXCR to the multiplex PCR reads. The profile shows fewer than 750,000 distinct CDR3 sequences, 46% of them singletons.

The V call is TRBV11-2, the J call TRBJ1-4; TRBD1 aligns across 7 bases. This TCR came from a woman between 18 and 29 years old with Graves' hyperthyroidism. The sequenced material came from peripheral blood or thyroid tissue (not recorded which). CDR3 in DNA: TGTGCCAGCAGCTCAAGGACAGGAGCTGAAAAACTGTTTTTT. This translates into CASSSRTGAEKLFF.